One sample yielded the 17 T cell receptor beta chains listed below, sequenced in a study of blood T cell repertoires in COVID-19 (dated by TCRdb to the early 2020s). Library preparation was by the immunoSEQ multiplex PCR assay. TCRdb retrieved this table from immuneACCESS and kept in-frame rearrangements only. Not all clones are present; in checked studies, unresolved V genes account for under half, and no reason is known for the remainder. Across this sample there are roughly 37,000 clones, with roughly 78% seen only once. About 35% of the sample is held by the ten biggest clonotypes. Source material: peripheral blood. The origin of the receptors is a man in his 60s with acute or convalescent COVID-19.

This chain connects TRBV9 to TRBJ1-1, with D possibly being TRBD1 (6 bases). V lost 4 bases and J 2 bases, leaving 15 bases between the germline ends. This CDR3 comprises 15 residues. Germline CDR1 is SGDLS and CDR2 is YYNGEE. CDR3 sequence (DNA): TGTGCCAGCAGCATCTGGGACACCTTAAACACTGAAGCTTTCTTT. Amino acids: CASSIWDTLNTEAFF.

V usage is TRBV21-1 and J usage is TRBJ2-1; the table's D call, TRBD2, was not checked against the DNA. TRBV21-1 counts as a pseudogene. The CDR3 length is 15 residues. CDR3 region: CASSTQRETYNEQFF. The CDR3 DNA is TGTGCCAGCAGCACGCAGCGGGAGACTTACAATGAGCAGTTCTTC.

The rearrangement uses TRBV3-1 (or the pseudogene TRBV3-2) and TRBJ2-1, with D possibly matching TRBD2 (5 bases). V lost 0 bases and J lost 7, with 10 bases in between. This CDR3 is built from 14 residues. CDR1 and CDR2 from the germline V gene are LGHDT and YNNKEL (reference sequence). This CDR3 is CASSQDDGMNEQFF. The DNA for the CDR3 is TGTGCCAGCAGCCAAGACGACGGGATGAATGAGCAGTTCTTC.

The chain employs TRBV27 and TRBJ2-1, with 15 nucleotides matching TRBD2. V trimming: 4 bases; J trimming: 8 bases; junction bases outside the gene matches: 6. This CDR3 is built from 16 residues. CDR1 MNHEY and CDR2 SMNVEV come from the germline V gene (reference sequence). CDR3 in DNA: TGTGCCAGCAGTTCCCGGACTAGCGGGAGGGGAGATGAGCAGTTCTTC. Protein: CASSSRTSGRGDEQFF.

This sequence joins TRBV6-4 and TRBJ2-3; 11 bases are a match to TRBD2. The CDR3 runs 17 residues. Per germline, CDR1 MRHNA and CDR2 SNTAGT. The V and J ends lost 4 bases and 0 bases, in that order; junction bases with no gene match: 6. The CDR3 here is CASSVGLAGYSTDTQYF. The CDR3 DNA sequence: TGTGCCAGCAGTGTCGGACTAGCGGGTTATAGCACAGATACGCAGTATTTT.

This chain joins TRBV7-2 and TRBJ2-1, with TRBD1 matching 9 bases. The trim removed 4 bases at V and 6 bases at J, leaving 1 base unmatched. The CDR3 is made up of 13 amino acids. Germline assignment: CDR1 SGHTA and CDR2 FQGNSA. The CDR3 coding sequence is TGTGCCAGCAGCTCGACAGGGGGCAATGAGCAGTTCTTC. Translated, it gives CASSSTGGNEQFF.

This clone was counted only a few times. This sequence joins TRBV3-1 (or the pseudogene TRBV3-2) and TRBJ1-3; the D gene is possibly TRBD1 (6 bases). V was pared by 6 bases and J by 0 bases, with 12 bases between. The germline CDR1 and CDR2 sequences are LGHDT and YNNKEL (reference sequence). This CDR3 has 15 amino acids. This CDR3 is CASRDSSASGNTIYF. In nucleotides, the CDR3 is TGTGCCAGCAGGGACAGTTCCGCCTCTGGAAACACCATATATTTT.

CDR3 in DNA: TGTGCCAGCAGCCACAGACAGAACTATGGCTACACCTTC. Its translation is CASSHRQNYGYTF. This sequence joins TRBV3-1 (or the pseudogene TRBV3-2) and TRBJ1-2; D is possibly TRBD1 (5 bases). Trimming stripped 3 bases from V and 2 bases from J, with 7 bases between. Germline V lookup: CDR1 LGHDT, CDR2 YNNKEL (reference sequence). The CDR3 runs 13 residues.

This sequence joins TRBV7-6 and TRBJ2-3, with TRBD2 matching 7 bases. This CDR3 comprises 11 residues. Germline V gene data show CDR1 as SGHVS and CDR2 as FNYEAQ. V was clipped by 5 bases and J by 9 bases; unmatched bases: 2. The CDR3 spells CASSPGGTQYF. In DNA form, the CDR3 reads TGTGCCAGCAGCCCCGGGGGGACGCAGTATTTT.

This chain uses TRBV30 with TRBJ2-7, with 12 nucleotides matching TRBD2. There are 19 residues in the CDR3. CDR1 is GTSNPN and CDR2 is SVGIG in the germline V gene (reference sequence). The junction had 14 bases not matched to a gene; V was cut back by 2 bases and J by 0 bases. CDR3 DNA sequence: TGTGCCTGGAGTAGTAAAACTAGCGGGAGGACCGGGGGCTCCTACGAGCAGTACTTC. Protein sequence: CAWSSKTSGRTGGSYEQYF.

This clone was found a few times. This chain links TRBV9 with TRBJ2-1; D call uncertain. V was shortened by 0 bases and J by 7 bases, with 17 bases between the two germline ends. This CDR3 is 16 amino acids long. Germline CDR1 is SGDLS and CDR2 is YYNGEE. The CDR3 coding sequence is TGTGCCAGCAGCGTAGGACCCGCGGTAAACAATAATGAGCAGTTCTTC. This encodes CASSVGPAVNNNEQFF.

The chain joins TRBV29-1 to TRBJ2-4; D is unclear. Trimming pared 6 bases from V and 0 bases from J, leaving 6 bases between. This CDR3 region has 12 residues. In germline, CDR1 is SQVTM, CDR2 ANQGSEA. The CDR3 region is CSVALAKNIQYF. DNA for the CDR3: TGCAGCGTGGCCCTAGCCAAAAACATTCAGTACTTC. Full variable domain (remainder filled in from reference TRBV29-1 and TRBJ2-4): SAVISQKPSRDICQRGTSLTIQCQVDSQVTMMFWYRQQPGQSLTLIATANQGSEATYESGFVIDKFPISRPNLTFSTLTVSNMSPEDSSIYLCSVALAKNIQYFGAGTRLSVL.

The CDR3 loop is CASSWPTENNEQFF. CDR3 sequence (DNA): TGCGCCAGCAGTTGGCCCACCGAAAACAATGAGCAGTTCTTC. The chain is built from TRBV5-1 and TRBJ2-1; the D is unclear. The germline CDR1 and CDR2 sequences are SGHRS and YFSETQ. The ends were cut back, 5 bases at V and 5 bases at J, with 14 bases in the middle. The CDR3 contains 14 residues. Supplemented by reference TRBV5-1 and TRBJ2-1, the full variable domain reads KAGVTQTPRYLIKTRGQQVTLSCSPISGHRSVSWYQQTPGQGLQFLFEYFSETQRNKGNFPGRFSGRQFSNSRSEMNVSTLELGDSALYLCASSWPTENNEQFFGPGTRLTVL.

With respect to this clone: A much larger clone lies one base from this, so it may be a read error. The chain recombines TRBV12-3 or TRBV12-4 with TRBJ1-3; 8 nucleotides match TRBD1. After removal of 8 bases from V and 0 bases from J, the junction contained 0 bases not matched to a gene. CDR3 size: 13 residues. The DNA for the CDR3 is TGTGCCAGCGGACAGGGCTCTGGAAACACCATATATTTT. It translates to CASGQGSGNTIYF.

The chain has TRBV7-8 and TRBJ2-1; no definite D call. The V end lost 5 bases, the J end lost 7 bases, and 12 bases lay between the germline ends. This CDR3 contains 13 residues. CDR1 is SGHVS, CDR2 FQNEAQ, per germline. The CDR3 protein is CASSTPTWNEQFF. The CDR3 DNA sequence: TGTGCCAGCAGCACACCGACATGGAATGAGCAGTTCTTC.

The chain links TRBV5-5 to TRBJ2-5; the match to TRBD2 covers 11 bases. The ends lost 5 bases at V and 1 base at J; junction bases unmatched: 4. CDR3 length equals 15 residues. Per germline, CDR1 SGHKS and CDR2 YYEKEE (reference sequence). The CDR3 DNA reads as TGTGCCAGCAGGCAAACTAGCGGGAGCCAAGAGACCCAGTACTTC. As protein: CASRQTSGSQETQYF.

The sample holds a few counts of this clone. At one end, the junction sequence differs from germline, possibly due to a read error. This sequence joins TRBV19 and TRBJ1-5; the D gene is possibly TRBD1 (5 bases). Germline assignment: CDR1 LNHDA and CDR2 SQIVND (reference sequence). This CDR3 has 11 amino acids. DNA of the CDR3: TGTGCCAGTAGTGGCCCGCGGGGGTTGGATTTT. Translating gives CASSGPRGLDF.